Below are 8 T cell receptor beta chains sequenced from a single sample in a study of cytotoxic CD8 clonotypes in ibrutinib-treated CLL. Generated by immunoSEQ multiplex PCR, the TCRdb table keeps only in-frame clones and is missing some. The top ten hold around 25% of the sample, which has some 92,000 clones, over 60% seen once. The sample here was PBMCs, taken after 24 months of ibrutinib treatment. All receptors derive from a human donor with chronic lymphocytic leukemia.

This clone was seen more than once but under ten times. One end of the junction is discordant with germline, which a read error may explain. The chain combines TRBV2 with TRBJ2-1; D might be TRBD2 (7 bases). Germline CDR1 SNHLY, CDR2 FYNNEI. This CDR3 is 14 amino acids long. This chain's CDR3 is CASREGGAIEEQFF. CDR3 bases: TGTGCCAGCAGGGAAGGGGGGGCGATAGAAGAGCAGTTCTTC. Using reference TRBV2 and TRBJ2-1 for the parts outside the CDR3, the full variable domain is EPEVTQTPSHQVTQMGQEVILRCVPISNHLYFYWYRQILGQKVEFLVSFYNNEISEKSEIFDDQFSVERPDGSNFTLKIRSTKLEDSAMYFCASREGGAIEEQFFGPGTRLTVL.

CDR3 in DNA: TGTGCCAGCAGTCCTGTAGCAGGGGACTCTGGCTACACCTTC. Amino acid sequence: CASSPVAGDSGYTF. The genes are TRBV27 and TRBJ1-2, with TRBD1 as a possible D gene (6 bases). CDR1 is MNHEY and CDR2 is SMNVEV in the germline V gene (reference sequence). The CDR3 runs 14 residues. V was clipped by 5 bases and J by 7 bases, with 17 bases between them.

Written as DNA, the CDR3 is TGCGCCAGCAGCCCAAACCCCTTGGGCGACGGGGTGAACACTGAAGCTTTCTTT. Protein product: CASSPNPLGDGVNTEAFF. The chain combines TRBV4-1 with TRBJ1-1; D remains ambiguous. Trimming removed 4 bases at V and 0 bases at J, with 21 bases between. This CDR3 comprises 18 residues. Germline CDR1 MGHRA, CDR2 YSYEKL.

This sequence joins TRBV9 and TRBJ1-2; no reliable D call. This CDR3 has 14 residues. Germline CDR1 and CDR2: SGDLS and YYNGEE. Trimming cost V 3 bases and J 4 bases, with 13 bases left between them. The CDR3 here is CASSEGMGVYGYTF. The CDR3 nucleotides are TGTGCCAGCAGCGAGGGTATGGGTGTCTATGGCTACACCTTC.

The chain uses TRBV13 and TRBJ2-5; TRBD2 matches 12 bases. V gave up 5 bases and J gave up 5 bases; unmatched junction bases: 15. This CDR3 region has 18 residues. Germline CDR1 PRHDT, CDR2 FYEKMQ (reference sequence). CDR3 coding DNA: TGTGCCAGCAGCCAGCCGACTAGCGGGAGTTGGTTGGAGGAGACCCAGTACTTC. This encodes CASSQPTSGSWLEETQYF. The full variable domain, its missing parts supplied by reference TRBV13 and TRBJ2-5, is AAGVIQSPRHLIKEKRETATLKCYPIPRHDTVYWYQQGPGQDPQFLISFYEKMQSDKGSIPDRFSAQQFSDYHSELNMSSLELGDSALYFCASSQPTSGSWLEETQYFGPGTRLLVL.

This chain connects TRBV7-2 to TRBJ2-7, with 13 nucleotides matching TRBD2. This CDR3 spans 16 amino acids. V dropped 3 bases and J dropped 2; count of bases not matched to a gene: 4. Per germline, CDR1 SGHTA and CDR2 FQGNSA. CDR3 residues: CASSFGLAGVTYEQYF. CDR3 coding DNA: TGTGCCAGCAGCTTCGGACTAGCGGGGGTCACCTACGAGCAGTACTTC. Together with reference TRBV7-2 and TRBJ2-7, the CDR3 gives the full variable domain: GAGVSQSPSNKVTEKGKDVELRCDPISGHTALYWYRQSLGQGLEFLIYFQGNSAPDKSGLPSDRFSAERTGGSVSTLTIQRTQQEDSAVYLCASSFGLAGVTYEQYFGPGTRLTVT.

The V call is TRBV27, the J call TRBJ2-1; D is ambiguous. Germline lookup yields CDR1 MNHEY and CDR2 SMNVEV (reference sequence). V lost 2 bases to trimming and J lost 8 bases, with 10 bases between them. The CDR3 length is 13 residues. In nucleotides, the CDR3 is TGTGCCAGCAGTTTAAGACGTTTCGATGAGCAGTTCTTC. Protein: CASSLRRFDEQFF.

CDR3 nucleotide sequence: TGCGCCAGCAGTGAGGGAGTAACACTAGCCAAAAACATTCAGTACTTC. Its translation is CASSEGVTLAKNIQYF. The V gene is TRBV10-2, the J gene TRBJ2-4; D gene ambiguous. V was trimmed by 2 bases and J by 0 bases, leaving 11 bases between them. Germline-derived CDR1 and CDR2 are WSHSY and SAAADI. The CDR3 is made up of 16 amino acids.